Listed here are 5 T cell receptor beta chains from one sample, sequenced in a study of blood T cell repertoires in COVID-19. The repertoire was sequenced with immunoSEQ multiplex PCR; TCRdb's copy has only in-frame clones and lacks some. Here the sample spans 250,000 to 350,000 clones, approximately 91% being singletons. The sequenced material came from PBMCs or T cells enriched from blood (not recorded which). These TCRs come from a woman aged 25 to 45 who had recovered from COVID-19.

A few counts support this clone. This CDR3 reads CASSQVRQGLNTEAFF. The CDR3 bases are TGTGCCAGCAGCCAAGTGAGACAGGGATTGAACACTGAAGCTTTCTTT. The rearrangement links TRBV4-2 to TRBJ1-1; 7 bases match TRBD1. The CDR3 runs to 16 residues. Looked up from germline, CDR1 is LGHNA and CDR2 is YNFKEQ. J was trimmed by 0 bases and V by 1 base; bases with no gene match: 5.

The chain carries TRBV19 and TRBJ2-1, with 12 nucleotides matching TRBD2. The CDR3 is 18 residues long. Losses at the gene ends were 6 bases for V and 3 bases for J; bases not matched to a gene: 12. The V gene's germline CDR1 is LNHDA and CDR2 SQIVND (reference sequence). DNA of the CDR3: TGTGCCAGTAGATCGTCTAGCGGGAGGGCCGAGCGCTACAATGAGCAGTTCTTC. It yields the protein CASRSSSGRAERYNEQFF.

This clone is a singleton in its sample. The CDR3 region is CASSLQYTEAFF. The DNA for the CDR3 is TGTGCCAGCAGCTTACAGTACACTGAAGCTTTCTTT. The V gene is TRBV7-9, the J gene TRBJ1-1; D unclear. From germline, CDR1 is SEHNR and CDR2 FQNEAQ (reference sequence). Trimming shortened V by 2 bases and J by 3 bases, and 4 bases separated the two germline ends. CDR3 length: 12 residues.

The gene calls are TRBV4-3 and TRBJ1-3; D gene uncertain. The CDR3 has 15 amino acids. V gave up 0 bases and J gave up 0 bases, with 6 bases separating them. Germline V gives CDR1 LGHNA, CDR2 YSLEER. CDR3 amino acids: CASSQDTSSGNTIYF. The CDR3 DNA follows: TGCGCCAGCAGCCAAGATACATCCTCTGGAAACACCATATATTTT.

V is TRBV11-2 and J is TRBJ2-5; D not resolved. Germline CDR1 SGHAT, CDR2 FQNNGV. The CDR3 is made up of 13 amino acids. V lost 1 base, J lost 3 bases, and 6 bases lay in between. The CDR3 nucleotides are TGTGCCAGCAGCTTAGCGGTAAAAGAGACCCAGTACTTC. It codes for CASSLAVKETQYF.